A selection of T cell receptor beta chains follows, all from one sample in a study of monozygotic twins with cystic fibrosis. Assay used: immunoSEQ multiplex PCR; TCRdb lists only in-frame clones, some missing. The profile shows 36,000 or so clones, 90% to 95% of them singletons. Sequencing was performed on blood. These TCRs come from a boy aged 2 to 10 with cystic fibrosis. Each CDR3 is given with its conserved first and last residue. Each record gives: clone size, J gene, V gene, D gene, CDR3 protein, CDR3 DNA. D genes are given only for firm matches. Clone size appears in some rows only: once, few, many, or a class for an expanded clone.

. TRBJ1-3 TRBV19 . CASSMASGNTIYF TGTGCCAGTAGTATGGCCTCTGGAAACACCATATATTTT
. TRBJ1-5 TRBV28 TRBD1 CASTVHGTASNQPQHF TGTGCCAGCACAGTACACGGGACAGCTAGCAATCAGCCCCAGCATTTT
once TRBJ2-5 TRBV18 . CASSPRADGSETQYF TGTGCCAGCTCACCACGCGCGGATGGGTCGGAGACCCAGTACTTC
. TRBJ2-5 TRBV7-7 TRBD1 CASSLTGDQGETQYF TGTGCCAGCAGCTTGACAGGGGACCAGGGAGAGACCCAGTACTTC
few TRBJ1-2 TRBV4-1 . CASSQPDRYGYTF TGCGCCAGCAGCCAACCCGACAGGTATGGCTACACCTTC
. TRBJ1-5 TRBV29-1 . CSVDSGSNQPQHF TGCAGCGTTGATTCAGGTAGCAATCAGCCCCAGCATTTT
. TRBJ2-5 TRBV10-3 . CAISVEFQETQYF TGTGCCATCAGTGTCGAGTTCCAGGAGACCCAGTACTTC
. TRBJ1-5 TRBV4-1 . CASSQVPEGFNQPQHF TGCGCCAGCAGCCAAGTGCCCGAGGGGTTCAATCAGCCCCAGCATTTT
. TRBJ1-2 TRBV27 TRBD1 CASSTTGLGLEDYGYTF TGTGCCAGCAGCACGACAGGGCTAGGGCTAGAGGACTATGGCTACACCTTC
. TRBJ1-1 TRBV7-9 . CASSLGQNTEAFF TGTGCCAGCAGCTTGGGACAGAACACTGAAGCTTTCTTT
. TRBJ2-1 TRBV5-1 . CASSLGGQGVSEQFF TGCGCCAGCAGCTTGGGGGGCCAGGGAGTTTCTGAGCAGTTCTTC
. TRBJ1-5 TRBV6-5 . CASRRQKDSNQPQHF TGTGCCAGCAGACGACAGAAAGATAGCAATCAGCCCCAGCATTTT
. TRBJ1-2 TRBV27 TRBD1 CASRTGTAYGYTF TGTGCCAGCAGAACCGGGACAGCCTATGGCTACACCTTC
. TRBJ2-2 TRBV2 TRBD1 CASHLWDRPNTGELFF TGTGCCAGCCATCTATGGGACAGACCCAACACCGGGGAGCTGTTTTTT
. TRBJ1-1 TRBV7-9 TRBD1 CASSFGQGNTEAFF TGTGCCAGCAGCTTCGGACAGGGAAACACTGAAGCTTTCTTT
. TRBJ1-1 TRBV11-2 TRBD1 CASSLVGTGFFRTEAFF TGTGCCAGCAGCTTAGTCGGGACAGGGTTTTTCCGTACTGAAGCTTTCTTT
. TRBJ2-1 TRBV10-3 TRBD2 CAIRGLADPYNEQFF TGTGCCATCAGGGGGCTAGCGGACCCCTACAATGAGCAGTTCTTC
once TRBJ2-1 TRBV7-2 . CASSLANFPGGDEQFF TGTGCCAGCAGCTTAGCGAACTTCCCAGGGGGGGATGAGCAGTTCTTC
. TRBJ2-1 TRBV7-3 TRBD2 CASSPSGGYNEQFF TGTGCCAGCAGCCCTAGCGGGGGATACAATGAGCAGTTCTTC
. TRBJ2-3 TRBV11-3 TRBD2 CASSLELAGDTQYF TGTGCCAGCAGCTTAGAGCTAGCGGGAGATACGCAGTATTTT
. TRBJ2-7 TRBV5-1 TRBD1 CASSSWTGSAYEQYF TGCGCCAGCAGCTCATGGACAGGGTCTGCCTACGAGCAGTACTTC
. TRBJ2-1 TRBV10-3 TRBD1 CAISLEYRGNNEQFF TGTGCCATCAGCTTAGAGTACAGGGGTAACAATGAGCAGTTCTTC
. TRBJ2-2 TRBV11-3 . CASSLPLGDPDPGELFF TGTGCCAGCAGCCTCCCCCTGGGCGACCCTGACCCCGGGGAGCTGTTTTTT
. TRBJ1-5 TRBV18 . CASSPDRHSQNQPQHF TGTGCCAGCTCACCAGATAGGCACTCTCAGAATCAGCCCCAGCATTTT
. TRBJ1-4 TRBV7-9 . CASSPRGEPGEKLFF TGTGCCAGCAGCCCCCGCGGGGAACCGGGAGAAAAACTGTTTTTT
. TRBJ1-1 TRBV7-9 . CASSLGPGGPNTEAFF TGTGCCAGCAGCTTAGGCCCCGGGGGGCCGAACACTGAAGCTTTCTTT
few TRBJ1-2 TRBV5-4 . CASSTGTIYGYTF TGTGCCAGCAGCACCGGGACAATCTATGGCTACACCTTC
. TRBJ1-5 TRBV19 . CASRGIGSNQPQHF TGTGCGAGTCGGGGGATAGGTAGCAATCAGCCCCAGCATTTT
. TRBJ1-4 TRBV11-2 . CASSLDGTTNEKLFF TGTGCCAGCAGCTTAGACGGGACAACTAATGAAAAACTGTTTTTT
. TRBJ2-5 TRBV11-2 TRBD2 CASSLGGGSGGQETQYF TGTGCCAGCAGCTTGGGTGGGGGCAGCGGGGGTCAAGAGACCCAGTACTTC
. TRBJ2-7 TRBV9 . CASSVERVPLKQYF TGTGCCAGCAGCGTAGAGAGGGTCCCGCTTAAGCAGTACTTC
. TRBJ1-1 TRBV6-1 . CASRVDRGYTEAFF TGTGCCAGCAGAGTCGACAGAGGATACACTGAAGCTTTCTTT
. TRBJ1-5 TRBV4-3 . CASSQDLKGNQPQHF TGCGCCAGCAGCCAAGATTTAAAGGGAAATCAGCCCCAGCATTTT
. TRBJ2-3 TRBV7-3 TRBD2 CASSPGGAGTDTQYF TGTGCCAGCAGCCCGGGGGGGGCAGGCACAGATACGCAGTATTTT
once TRBJ2-3 TRBV5-1 . CASSLVGSPPDTQYF TGCGCCAGCAGCTTGGTCGGTAGCCCCCCAGATACGCAGTATTTT
. TRBJ2-3 TRBV19 TRBD2 CASSLQSGGEGDTQYF TGTGCCAGTAGTCTGCAGAGCGGGGGCGAGGGAGATACGCAGTATTTT
. TRBJ1-3 TRBV9 TRBD1 CASSVRIGQGTGNTIYF TGTGCCAGCAGCGTACGTATCGGACAGGGAACTGGAAACACCATATATTTT
. TRBJ1-1 TRBV18 . CASSSIQGDLRTEAFF TGTGCCAGCTCATCAATACAGGGAGATTTACGCACTGAAGCTTTCTTT
. TRBJ1-1 TRBV2 . CASSVRGSDTEAFF TGTGCCAGCAGTGTTCGAGGGAGTGACACTGAAGCTTTCTTT
. TRBJ2-1 TRBV29-1 . CSATEPASSYNEQFF TGCAGCGCAACAGAGCCCGCTAGCTCCTACAATGAGCAGTTCTTC
. TRBJ1-1 TRBV29-1 TRBD1 CSVGRQGAGLAAFF TGCAGCGTTGGGAGACAGGGGGCCGGGTTGGCGGCTTTCTTT
. TRBJ2-5 TRBV18 . CASSPRTAQETQYF TGTGCCAGCTCACCACGGACAGCCCAAGAGACCCAGTACTTC
. TRBJ2-3 TRBV5-1 . CASKGGDADTQYF TGCGCCAGCAAGGGGGGGGACGCAGATACGCAGTATTTT
. TRBJ1-1 TRBV25-1 . CASRVARRREAFF TGTGCCAGCCGCGTGGCGCGCCGCAGGGAAGCTTTCTTT
. TRBJ1-5 TRBV4-2 . CASSQEFYRVGLYPQHF TGTGCCAGCAGCCAAGAGTTTTACAGGGTGGGACTTTATCCCCAGCATTTT
. TRBJ1-3 TRBV5-4 . CASSWEPGNTIYF TGTGCCAGCAGCTGGGAGCCGGGAAACACCATATATTTT
. TRBJ1-3 TRBV4-1 TRBD1 CASSQKEGAPGTIYF TGCGCCAGCAGCCAAAAAGAGGGGGCCCCAGGCACCATATATTTT
. TRBJ1-5 TRBV6-6 . CASSRRDQPQHF TGTGCCAGCAGTAGGAGGGATCAGCCCCAGCATTTT
. TRBJ1-3 TRBV7-8 . CASSGVPASGNTIYF TGTGCCAGCAGCGGGGTCCCGGCCTCTGGAAACACCATATATTTT
once TRBJ1-1 TRBV2 . CASSEILNTEAFF TGTGCCAGCAGTGAAATACTGAACACTGAAGCTTTCTTT
. TRBJ2-1 TRBV4-2 TRBD2 CASSQELAGAREEQFF TGTGCCAGCAGCCAAGAACTAGCGGGGGCTCGGGAGGAGCAGTTCTTC
. TRBJ1-6 TRBV2 . CASSVRGGNSPLHF TGTGCCAGCAGTGTCAGGGGTGGAAATTCACCCCTCCACTTT
. TRBJ1-1 TRBV6-5 . CASSSRTASGRAFF TGTGCCAGCAGCTCCAGGACAGCCTCGGGAAGGGCTTTCTTT
. TRBJ2-7 TRBV29-1 . CSVEAQLGEQYF TGCAGCGTTGAAGCCCAGCTGGGCGAGCAGTACTTC
. TRBJ1-1 TRBV4-2 . CASSQNGQARRNTEAFF TGTGCCAGCAGCCAAAACGGGCAGGCGAGGAGGAACACTGAAGCTTTCTTT
. TRBJ1-4 TRBV6-1 . CASSGLGTLREKLFF TGTGCCAGCAGTGGACTCGGGACACTGAGGGAAAAACTGTTTTTT
. TRBJ1-2 TRBV5-1 . CASSLAGLQAERTTF TGCGCCAGCAGCTTGGCAGGTCTGCAGGCCGAGAGGACCACCTTC
. TRBJ1-2 TRBV27 . CASSLSKGAGGYTF TGTGCCAGCAGTTTATCGAAAGGGGCTGGTGGCTACACCTTC
once TRBJ1-2 TRBV6-4 TRBD1 CASSDSTGYYGYTF TGTGCCAGCAGTGACTCGACAGGGTACTATGGCTACACCTTC